This entry concerns a single TCR beta chain. Authors' methods: Estimation of nucleated cell counts was performed using reference gene primer amplification. Clones were read by immunoSEQ multiplex PCR, and TCRdb kept only the in-frame ones, dropping some. Clone size and the V and J calls come from that table; the DNA yielded D and trimming. Of 100,000 to 150,000 clones listed, 88% are singletons. This entry belongs to a study of blood T cell repertoires in COVID-19. Overall study: Donors in the United States, Italy and Spain gave samples during acute or convalescent COVID-19. PBMCs, B-cell-depleted T cells, or T cells were the source of the cDNA or gDNA that made up the material.

J gave up 0 bases and V 7 bases, and 5 bases lay outside the gene matches. From germline, CDR1 is SEHNR and CDR2 FQNEAQ (reference sequence). CDR3 length equals 16 residues. The sample was peripheral blood. The origin of this receptor is a woman of 80 years or more with acute or convalescent COVID-19. The rearrangement links TRBV7-9 to TRBJ2-2; 10 bases fit TRBD2. CDR3 coding DNA: TGTGCCAGCACCCATAGCGGGGGGTCGAACACCGGGGAGCTGTTTTTT. Protein product: CASTHSGGSNTGELFF.